Shown below are 31 T cell receptor beta chains from a single sample sequenced in a study of blood T cells in healthy people across ages. A second PCR of roughly 6 to 12 cycles used a sample-barcoded 5' primer and a J-beta primer mix. TCRdb reprocessed the 5' RACE reads via MiXCR and lists one record per CDR3 protein. The sample yields around 1,000,000 distinct CDR3 sequences, around 27% seen once. These data were likewise used in another study, on T cells of mothers and their children.

Sequences were obtained from blood. The receptor set was obtained from a girl aged 2 to 9 in good health.

This clonotype came up a few times. DNA for the CDR3: TGCGCCAGCAGACAGGGGACTTATAGCAATCAGCCCCAGCATTTT. Translation: CASRQGTYSNQPQHF. V usage is TRBV10-2 and J usage is TRBJ1-5, with 7 positions matching TRBD1. The CDR3 length is 15 residues. Germline V gives CDR1 WSHSY, CDR2 SAAADI. The J segment lost 0 bases and the V segment lost 6 bases, leaving 5 bases of the junction unmatched.

This clonotype was detected only a few times. The chain joins TRBV3-1 to TRBJ2-5, with TRBD1 matching 7 bases. This CDR3 is built from 15 residues. With V trimmed by 4 bases and J by 4 bases, 9 bases remained unmatched. CDR1 is LGHDT, CDR2 YNNKEL, per germline (reference sequence). Here the CDR3 reads CASSRLTTGRETQYF. The CDR3 DNA is TGTGCCAGCAGCCGTCTCACGACAGGGAGAGAGACCCAGTACTTC.

The genes are TRBV7-9 and TRBJ1-2; D is ambiguous. Germline CDR1 is SEHNR and CDR2 is FQNEAQ (reference sequence). There are 16 residues in the CDR3. V lost 5 bases, J lost 0 bases, and 16 bases lay in between. CDR3 sequence reads: CASSRRGRSSNYGYTF. CDR3 nucleotides: TGTGCCAGCAGCCGTCGAGGACGGTCTTCTAACTATGGCTACACCTTC.

The V call is TRBV20-1, the J call TRBJ2-5; D is unresolved. This CDR3 is built from 15 residues. Germline lookup yields CDR1 DFQATT and CDR2 SNEGSKA (reference sequence). V was shortened by 0 bases and J by 4 bases, with 15 bases between the two germline ends. The CDR3 loop is CSARDQRLPPETQYF. CDR3 coding DNA: TGCAGTGCTAGAGATCAGAGGTTACCCCCAGAGACCCAGTACTTC.

The chain carries TRBV20-1 and TRBJ2-3, with 7 bases identical to TRBD2. Looked up from germline, CDR1 is DFQATT and CDR2 is SNEGSKA (reference sequence). The junction had 4 bases not matched to a gene; V was cut back by 7 bases and J by 6 bases. The CDR3 spans 11 residues. The CDR3 spells CSEKRDDTQYF. The CDR3 DNA reads as TGCAGTGAGAAGCGGGACGATACGCAGTATTTT.

The V gene is TRBV29-1, the J gene TRBJ2-5, with 8 bases that match TRBD2. Judging by the DNA end, TRBJ2-7 fits better; the J call may be wrong. The CDR3 contains 14 residues. Germline V gives CDR1 SQVTM, CDR2 ANQGSEA. The CDR3 region is CSVERVAGTYEQYF. CDR3 nucleotide sequence: TGCAGCGTTGAGAGGGTAGCGGGGACCTACGAGCAGTACTTC.

The chain employs TRBV7-6 and TRBJ2-1, with 10 bases fitting TRBD2. Germline CDR1 SGHVS, CDR2 FNYEAQ. V dropped 5 bases and J dropped 4; count of bases not matched to a gene: 5. CDR3 length: 15 amino acids. CDR3 in DNA: TGTGCCAGCAGCGTTTCTAGCGGGAGATACAATGAGCAGTTCTTC. Translating gives CASSVSSGRYNEQFF.

Worth noting for this clonotype: A read error may produce the germline difference seen at one junction end. The chain joins TRBV5-4 to TRBJ2-1; D not certain. Gene TRBJ2-5 matches the end of the DNA better, so the J call may be wrong. CDR1 is SGHNT and CDR2 is YYREEE in the germline V gene (reference sequence). The CDR3 is 11 residues long. The CDR3 region has the DNA TGTGCCCGCAGCTTGGAAGAGACCCAGTACTTC. Translation gives CARSLEETQYF.

There are a few counts of this clonotype. This sequence joins TRBV5-1 and TRBJ2-7; 7 bases map to TRBD1. Germline CDR1 reads SGHRS; CDR2 reads YFSETQ. CDR3 size: 16 residues. V lost 0 bases to trimming and J lost 1 base; unmatched junction nucleotides: 7. CDR3 protein: CASSLGIQGRSYEQYF. CDR3 DNA: TGCGCCAGCAGCTTGGGTATACAGGGGAGATCCTACGAGCAGTACTTC.

The chain has TRBV20-1 and TRBJ1-5; D is possibly TRBD1 (5 bases). This CDR3 spans 17 amino acids. CDR1 is DFQATT, CDR2 SNEGSKA, per germline (reference sequence). Trimming shortened V by 0 bases and J by 0 bases, and 15 bases separated the two germline ends. CDR3 in amino acids: CSARDGGSDSSNQPQHF. The CDR3 DNA follows: TGCAGTGCTAGAGATGGAGGTTCTGACAGTAGCAATCAGCCCCAGCATTTT.

A few counts support this clonotype. The rearrangement uses TRBV3-1 and TRBJ2-4; D tentatively fits TRBD1 or TRBD2 (5 bases each). V gave up 2 bases and J gave up 6 bases, with 17 bases separating them. Per the germline V gene, CDR1 is LGHDT and CDR2 is YNNKEL (reference sequence). This CDR3 spans 16 amino acids. The CDR3 is CASSQNPTGGGNIQYF. CDR3 bases: TGTGCCAGCAGCCAAAACCCAACAGGAGGAGGAAACATTCAGTACTTC. Using reference TRBV3-1 and TRBJ2-4 for the parts outside the CDR3, the full variable domain is DTAVSQTPKYLVTQMGNDKSIKCEQNLGHDTMYWYKQDSKKFLKIMFSYNNKELIINETVPNRFSPKSPDKAHLNLHINSLELGDSAVYFCASSQNPTGGGNIQYFGAGTRLSVL.

This clonotype showed up just a few times. CDR3 DNA sequence: TGTGCCAGCAGTCCCCACATCACAGGGTTTAATCAGCCCCAGCATTTT. Its translation: CASSPHITGFNQPQHF. The rearrangement joins TRBV12-3 or TRBV12-4 to TRBJ1-5; maybe TRBD1 (6 bases). CDR3 length: 16 amino acids. V was pared by 5 bases and J by 4 bases, with 18 bases between.

This clonotype was seen only a few times. This rearrangement joins TRBV9 to TRBJ2-1, with 9 bases lining up with TRBD2. CDR1 and CDR2 from the germline V gene are SGDLS and YYNGEE. CDR3 length: 15 residues. J gave up 9 bases and V 0 bases, and 7 bases lay outside the gene matches. CDR3 DNA sequence: TGTGCCAGCAGCGTAGAGGGCGGGAGGGCCCCTGAGCAGTTCTTC. Protein sequence: CASSVEGGRAPEQFF. Complete variable domain (other parts from reference TRBV9 and TRBJ2-1): DSGVTQTPKHLITATGQRVTLRCSPRSGDLSVYWYQQSLDQGLQFLIQYYNGEERAKGNILERFSAQQFPDLHSELNLSSLELGDSALYFCASSVEGGRAPEQFFGPGTRLTVL.

This chain uses TRBV6-1 with TRBJ1-5, with 9 bases aligning to TRBD1. V dropped 8 bases and J dropped 7; count of bases not matched to a gene: 12. Germline V lookup: CDR1 MNHNS, CDR2 SASEGT. This CDR3 comprises 15 residues. CDR3 loop: CASRGTGTREQPQHF. The CDR3 DNA reads as TGTGCCAGCCGAGGGACAGGGACAAGGGAACAGCCCCAGCATTTT.

The chain has TRBV20-1 and TRBJ1-2; TRBD1 might be the D (6 bases). Trimming cost V 3 bases and J 8 bases, with 22 bases left between them. Germline values: CDR1 DFQATT, CDR2 SNEGSKA (reference sequence). This CDR3 region has 15 residues. CDR3 sequence reads: CSARPSGRGTYGYTF. In DNA, the CDR3 is TGCAGTGCTAGGCCAAGCGGGAGGGGGACGTACGGCTACACCTTC.

Comment on this clonotype: This clone may be a read error of a much larger clone one base away. The chain employs TRBV9 and TRBJ2-3; D is unclear. V gave up 7 bases and J gave up 2 bases, with 8 bases separating them. Germline V gene lookup returns CDR1 SGDLS and CDR2 YYNGEE. The CDR3 loop spans 12 amino acids. CDR3 in DNA: TGTGCCAGCGGCTTAGACACAGATACGCAGTATTTT. This sequence encodes CASGLDTDTQYF.

The chain couples TRBV25-1 to TRBJ1-6; possibly TRBD1 for D (5 bases). Germline CDR1 is MGHDK and CDR2 is SYGVNS. This CDR3 is 15 amino acids long. V lost 7 bases, J lost 2 bases, and 12 bases lay in between. The CDR3 sequence is CASNVGETYNSPLHF. The CDR3 DNA is TGTGCCAGCAATGTAGGGGAAACCTATAATTCACCCCTCCACTTT. Variable domain in full (rest from reference TRBV25-1 and TRBJ1-6): EADIYQTPRYLVIGTGKKITLECSQTMGHDKMYWYQQDPGMELHLIHYSYGVNSTEKGDLSSESTVSRIRTEHFPLTLESARPSHTSQYLCASNVGETYNSPLHFGNGTRLTVT.

This clonotype was seen only a few times. The junction and the germline gene differ at one end; a read error may be behind it. The gene calls are TRBV7-9 and TRBJ2-1; D not resolved. Germline V lookup: CDR1 SEHNR, CDR2 FQNEAQ (reference sequence). The length of the CDR3 is 12 residues. DNA for the CDR3: TGTGCCAGCAGCTTACCCGTCAATGGGCAGTTCTTC. Translated: CASSLPVNGQFF.

This chain joins TRBV5-1 and TRBJ2-5, with TRBD2 identical over 13 bases. Looked up from germline, CDR1 is SGHRS and CDR2 is YFSETQ. V shed 3 bases and J 1 base; nucleotides not matched to a gene: 6. The CDR3 loop spans 17 amino acids. The CDR3 nucleotides are TGCGCCAGCAGCTCAGGACTAGCGGGGGACCGCCAAGAGACCCAGTACTTC. Its protein product is CASSSGLAGDRQETQYF.

The chain combines TRBV2 with TRBJ2-7; unclear D gene. Trimming stripped 3 bases from V and 0 bases from J, with 18 bases between. Germline V gene sequence: CDR1 SNHLY, CDR2 FYNNEI. This CDR3 region has 17 residues. In nucleotides, the CDR3 is TGTGCCAGCAGTGACCCAGTGGCCGCAGGATACTCCTACGAGCAGTACTTC. Translated: CASSDPVAAGYSYEQYF.

This chain links TRBV20-1 with TRBJ2-1, with D hard to call. Germline CDR1 DFQATT, CDR2 SNEGSKA (reference sequence). The CDR3 length is 13 residues. V was shortened by 5 bases and J by 9 bases, with 17 bases between the two germline ends. This chain's CDR3 is CSADTLGMGEQFF. CDR3 nucleotides: TGCAGTGCTGATACTTTGGGGATGGGTGAGCAGTTCTTC.

The V and J genes are TRBV7-3 and TRBJ1-2; TRBD1 matches 7 bases. CDR1 and CDR2 (germline): SGHTA, FQGTGA. This CDR3 is built from 13 residues. V lost 5 bases, J lost 6 bases, and 6 bases stayed unmatched. CDR3 sequence: CASSQGEGNGYTF. The CDR3, as DNA: TGTGCCAGCAGCCAGGGGGAGGGGAATGGCTACACCTTC.

The chain is built from TRBV2 and TRBJ2-4; unclear D gene. Trimming stripped 8 bases from V and 7 bases from J, with 30 bases between. Germline values: CDR1 SNHLY, CDR2 FYNNEI. This CDR3 has 18 residues. CDR3 loop: CASSTWLGSLLVGNIQYF. In DNA form, the CDR3 reads TGTGCCAGCTCCACCTGGTTGGGGTCTCTCTTGGTGGGGAACATTCAGTACTTC.

The CDR3 protein is CSASNSAVLEKLFF. The CDR3 DNA is TGCAGTGCTAGTAATTCTGCCGTCCTGGAAAAACTGTTTTTT. The chain links TRBV20-1 to TRBJ1-4; D unresolved. With 3 bases removed from V and 8 bases from J, the gap between germline ends came to 16 bases. CDR3 length: 14 amino acids. Germline lookup yields CDR1 DFQATT and CDR2 SNEGSKA (reference sequence).

The chain has TRBV28 and TRBJ2-3; D remains unclear. CDR3 length: 15 amino acids. The V end lost 3 bases, the J end lost 1 base, and 11 bases lay between the germline ends. Germline CDR1 reads MDHEN; CDR2 reads SYDVKM. The CDR3, as DNA: TGTGCCAGCAGTTTGAGCGCCCCAGGCACAGATACGCAGTATTTT. Its translation is CASSLSAPGTDTQYF.

The chain couples TRBV5-4 to TRBJ2-1, with D uncertain. The CDR3 consists of 13 residues. Germline V gene lookup returns CDR1 SGHNT and CDR2 YYREEE (reference sequence). V lost 9 bases and J 5 bases, leaving 15 bases between the germline ends. CDR3 nucleotides: TGTGCCACCCTAGACGTACTCGACAATGAGCAGTTCTTC. Protein: CATLDVLDNEQFF.

The genes are TRBV20-1 and TRBJ2-3, with D perhaps being TRBD1 or TRBD2 (5 bases each). Looked up from germline, CDR1 is DFQATT and CDR2 is SNEGSKA (reference sequence). There are 15 residues in the CDR3. V lost 6 bases and J lost 4, with 20 bases in between. CDR3 amino acids: CSASLSGDGADTQYF. The DNA for the CDR3 is TGCAGTGCCTCCCTCAGTGGGGACGGGGCAGATACGCAGTATTTT.

This chain joins TRBV5-6 and TRBJ2-2; D not resolved. Trimming took 4 bases from V and 2 from J, leaving 12 bases between them. Germline-derived CDR1 and CDR2 are SGHDT and YYEEEE. The CDR3 contains 15 residues. This CDR3 reads CASSRAELNTGELFF. CDR3 nucleotides: TGTGCCAGCAGCCGGGCGGAACTTAACACCGGGGAGCTGTTTTTT.

The chain has TRBV11-1 and TRBJ1-1; 9 bases map to TRBD1. Germline CDR1 SGHAT, CDR2 FQDESV (reference sequence). Trimming at V came to 4 bases and at J to 10 bases, leaving 10 bases not matched to a gene. The CDR3 loop spans 14 amino acids. The CDR3 here is CASSSRDRVIGAFF. The CDR3 DNA reads TGTGCCAGCAGCTCCCGGGACAGGGTAATAGGAGCTTTCTTT.

The rearrangement links TRBV18 to TRBJ2-1; D is possibly TRBD1 (6 bases). Trimming left V 0 bases short and J 11 bases short, with 14 bases between. The germline CDR1 and CDR2 sequences are KGHSH and LQKENI. The length of the CDR3 is 14 residues. The CDR3 sequence is CASSPPVDRDKQFF. For the CDR3, the DNA is TGTGCCAGCTCACCACCGGTGGATCGGGACAAGCAGTTCTTC.

The chain is built from TRBV20-1 and TRBJ2-1; D unclear. With 0 bases removed from V and 7 bases from J, the gap between germline ends came to 10 bases. The CDR3 covers 13 residues. The germline V gene has CDR1 DFQATT and CDR2 SNEGSKA (reference sequence). The CDR3 here is CSARDASRNEQFF. CDR3 sequence (DNA): TGCAGTGCTAGAGATGCATCCCGGAATGAGCAGTTCTTC.